The 32 T cell receptor beta chains in this list originate from one sample, sequenced in a study of beta chain features in type 1 diabetes (dated by TCRdb to 2017 to 2018). Study-wide findings and limitations: A moderate but significant shortening of TCRB CDR3 length was observed in type 1 diabetes patients in all four CD4+ subsets.

The antigens of these receptors remain unknown. The library was prepared using the immunoSEQ multiplex PCR assay. The entire amount of isolated RNA was reverse transcribed using the High Capacity cDNA Reverse Transcription Kit, so the sequenced TCRB transcripts were expressed ones. In its TCRdb copy, this immuneACCESS table keeps in-frame sequences only and misses some clones. Where compared with another copy, unresolved V genes explain less than half of these, and the others have no known cause. The sample data list roughly 730,000 clones, and 13% of these were observed just once. The top ten clonotypes cover 0.022% of the sample. Sequenced input: naive CD4+ T cells from blood. What the cell subset or site label conveys for this sample: true naive CD4+ T cells. The receptors stem from a young man with type 1 diabetes.

This clone was picked up a small number of times. V usage is TRBV5-1 and J usage is TRBJ1-1; D not resolved. Trimming took off 5 bases at V and 0 bases at J, with 17 bases between the two ends. Germline CDR1 SGHRS, CDR2 YFSETQ. The CDR3 loop spans 16 amino acids. The CDR3 sequence is CASRRTVLFMNTEAFF. Written as DNA, the CDR3 is TGCGCCAGCAGAAGGACGGTGCTATTCATGAACACTGAAGCTTTCTTT.

The chain links TRBV30 to TRBJ1-3, with D perhaps TRBD1 (6 bases). Trimming left V 2 bases short and J 3 bases short, with 8 bases between. This CDR3 is built from 13 residues. Germline CDR1 GTSNPN, CDR2 SVGIG (reference sequence). This chain's CDR3 is CAWSMTGGNTIYF. CDR3 sequence (DNA): TGTGCCTGGAGTATGACAGGTGGAAACACCATATATTTT.

This chain uses TRBV21-1 with TRBJ2-5; TRBD2 is the table's D call, not checked against the DNA. TRBV21-1 is shown as a pseudogene. The CDR3 has 15 amino acids. The CDR3, as DNA: TGTGCCAGCAGCAAGTCCAGCGGGTCCCTAGGGACCCAGTACTTC. Its translation is CASSKSSGSLGTQYF.

The V call is TRBV15, the J call TRBJ2-2; 7 bases map to TRBD1. CDR1 is LNHNV and CDR2 is YYDKDF in the germline V gene (reference sequence). This CDR3 has 16 amino acids. Trimming cost V 5 bases and J 5 bases; bases outside gene matches: 11. CDR3 sequence (DNA): TGTGCCACCAGCCCCACGGAGCAGGGGGTAACCGGGGAGCTGTTTTTT. It is translated as CATSPTEQGVTGELFF.

This clone showed up just a few times. The rearrangement uses TRBV20-1 and TRBJ1-2; D not resolved. This CDR3 spans 11 amino acids. Trimming left V 2 bases short and J 6 bases short, with 7 bases between. The germline V gene encodes CDR1 DFQATT and CDR2 SNEGSKA (reference sequence). This CDR3 is CSARMSDGYTF. DNA of the CDR3: TGCAGTGCTAGAATGTCGGATGGCTACACCTTC.

This clone was observed a few times. The chain joins TRBV30 to TRBJ1-1, with TRBD1 as a possible D gene (5 bases). This CDR3 is 13 amino acids long. Germline values: CDR1 GTSNPN, CDR2 SVGIG (reference sequence). The germline V and J ends were trimmed by 6 bases and 0 bases, with 11 bases remaining between them. CDR3 nucleotides: TGTGCCTGCGGTACAGGCGTGAACACTGAAGCTTTCTTT. Its protein is CACGTGVNTEAFF.

This clone came up a few times. The chain joins TRBV19 to TRBJ1-2, with D hard to call. CDR3 length: 13 amino acids. Germline lookup yields CDR1 LNHDA and CDR2 SQIVND (reference sequence). The germline V and J ends were trimmed by 3 bases and 5 bases, with 10 bases remaining between them. CDR3 sequence: CASSIGHLYGYTF. The DNA of the CDR3 is TGTGCCAGTAGTATCGGGCACCTATATGGCTACACCTTC.

The V call is TRBV6-1, the J call TRBJ2-3; no firm D call. The germline V gene encodes CDR1 MNHNS and CDR2 SASEGT. The CDR3 has 16 residues. Trimming cost V 1 base and J 4 bases, with 15 bases left between them. As DNA, the CDR3 is TGTGCCAGCAGTGAAGTGACCGGCAGTGGGGCAGATACGCAGTATTTT. Residues: CASSEVTGSGADTQYF.

The chain is built from TRBV27 and TRBJ2-7; D gene unclear. This CDR3 is 12 amino acids long. In germline, CDR1 is MNHEY, CDR2 SMNVEV (reference sequence). Trimming took 0 bases from V and 5 from J, leaving 5 bases between them. CDR3 residues: CASSLSGHEQYF. CDR3 DNA sequence: TGTGCCAGCAGTTTATCCGGGCACGAGCAGTACTTC.

V is TRBV30 and J is TRBJ1-2; TRBD1 matches 8 bases. This CDR3 has 14 amino acids. The J segment lost 3 bases and the V segment lost 3 bases, leaving 6 bases of the junction unmatched. Germline V gene sequence: CDR1 GTSNPN, CDR2 SVGIG (reference sequence). DNA of the CDR3: TGTGCCTGGAGCCAGACAGGGGTAGACTATGGCTACACCTTC. Its protein product is CAWSQTGVDYGYTF.

Only a few counts were recorded for this clone. The chain has TRBV4-1 and TRBJ2-1; 7 bases line up with TRBD1. The CDR3 has 15 residues. In germline, CDR1 is MGHRA, CDR2 YSYEKL. J lost 0 bases, V lost 4 bases, and 3 bases had no gene match. The CDR3 region is CASSPGQSSYNEQFF. The CDR3 coding sequence is TGCGCCAGCAGCCCGGGACAGAGCTCCTACAATGAGCAGTTCTTC.

This chain links TRBV20-1 with TRBJ2-5; a possible D gene is TRBD1 (5 bases). V gave up 7 bases and J gave up 5 bases, with 5 bases separating them. The CDR3 spans 9 residues. The germline CDR1 and CDR2 sequences are DFQATT and SNEGSKA (reference sequence). The CDR3 DNA is TGCAGTGAGGGGGAGACCCAGTACTTC. Its translation: CSEGETQYF.

This clone has only a few counts. V gene TRBV29-1 combines with J gene TRBJ1-4; D is unresolved. Trimming removed 2 bases from V and 5 bases from J, with 12 bases in between. This CDR3 is 14 amino acids long. The germline CDR1 and CDR2 sequences are SQVTM and ANQGSEA. The CDR3 here is CSVERVSGNEKLFF. DNA of the CDR3: TGCAGCGTTGAAAGAGTAAGCGGGAATGAAAAACTGTTTTTT.

The V gene is TRBV13, the J gene TRBJ2-7; 7 positions agree with TRBD2. V lost 0 bases, J lost 4 bases, and 3 bases stayed unmatched. The CDR3 runs to 14 residues. Germline V gene data show CDR1 as PRHDT and CDR2 as FYEKMQ (reference sequence). The CDR3 spells CASSLGLARYEQYF. The CDR3 DNA sequence: TGTGCCAGCAGCTTAGGACTAGCGAGGTACGAGCAGTACTTC.

The chain joins TRBV27 to TRBJ2-7; D ambiguous. The ends were cut back, 4 bases at V and 6 bases at J, with 10 bases in the middle. Per germline, CDR1 MNHEY and CDR2 SMNVEV (reference sequence). CDR3 length: 12 amino acids. The CDR3 DNA reads TGTGCCAGCAGTTCGGAATATTCCGAGCAGTACTTC. Translating it yields CASSSEYSEQYF.

Turning to this clone: This specimen includes other DNA sequences encoding the same CDR3. This chain uses TRBV7-9 with TRBJ1-6; 7 bases fit TRBD1. Germline CDR1 and CDR2: SEHNR and FQNEAQ (reference sequence). The CDR3 consists of 14 residues. The V segment lost 5 bases and the J segment 7 bases; nucleotides outside the gene matches: 5. CDR3 DNA: TGTGCCAGCAGCCGTACAGGGGACAATTCACCCCTCCACTTT. This sequence encodes CASSRTGDNSPLHF.

This clone has only a few counts. This chain's CDR3 is CASDVLAGGTDTQYF. The CDR3 bases are TGTGCCAGCGACGTACTAGCGGGGGGCACAGATACGCAGTATTTT. This rearrangement joins TRBV19 to TRBJ2-3, with 11 bases lining up with TRBD2. The CDR3 has 15 residues. Germline assignment: CDR1 LNHDA and CDR2 SQIVND (reference sequence). V gave up 9 bases and J gave up 1 base; unmatched junction bases: 6.

In this sample, this clone turned up a few times. The rearrangement joins TRBV2 to TRBJ1-3; D perhaps matches TRBD1 (5 bases). Germline CDR1 is SNHLY and CDR2 is FYNNEI. The CDR3 totals 16 residues. The V end was cut by 5 bases, the J end by 4 bases, with 18 bases between. The CDR3, as DNA: TGTGCCAGCAGTCGAACCCCTGCAGGGTCCGGAAACACCATATATTTT. This sequence encodes CASSRTPAGSGNTIYF.

Concerning this clone: This specimen includes other DNA sequences encoding the same CDR3. The chain joins TRBV30 to TRBJ2-5; D not resolved. Looked up from germline, CDR1 is GTSNPN and CDR2 is SVGIG (reference sequence). V was trimmed by 0 bases and J by 5 bases, leaving 4 bases between them. This CDR3 has 11 amino acids. CDR3 sequence: CAWSVGETQYF. CDR3 nucleotides: TGTGCCTGGAGTGTAGGCGAGACCCAGTACTTC.

This chain uses TRBV27 with TRBJ1-1, with 9 bases that match TRBD1. With 8 bases clipped from V and 1 base from J, the junction kept 8 bases outside the gene matches. CDR3 length equals 15 residues. CDR1 and CDR2 from the germline V gene are MNHEY and SMNVEV (reference sequence). The CDR3 region is CASRPTGQGNTEAFF. The CDR3 DNA follows: TGTGCCAGCCGCCCGACGGGACAGGGGAACACTGAAGCTTTCTTT.

CDR3 bases: TGTGCCAGCTCACCAGGGTTCGAGAGCACTGAAGCTTTCTTT. It yields the protein CASSPGFESTEAFF. This chain links TRBV18 with TRBJ1-1; no clear D gene. Trimming removed 2 bases at V and 4 bases at J, with 11 bases between. CDR3 length: 14 residues. The V gene's germline CDR1 is KGHSH and CDR2 LQKENI.

This clone was seen a handful of times. V is TRBV13 and J is TRBJ2-1; 15 bases align to TRBD2. Germline V gives CDR1 PRHDT, CDR2 FYEKMQ (reference sequence). The junction had 14 bases not matched to a gene; V was cut back by 5 bases and J by 0 bases. CDR3 length: 21 amino acids. The CDR3 spells CASSLFGTSGGPSNSYNEQFF. The CDR3 DNA sequence: TGTGCCAGCAGCCTATTTGGGACTAGCGGGGGGCCAAGCAACTCCTACAATGAGCAGTTCTTC.

The V gene is TRBV7-9, the J gene TRBJ1-2; D gene ambiguous. This CDR3 is 15 amino acids long. The V gene's germline CDR1 is SEHNR and CDR2 FQNEAQ (reference sequence). Trimming stripped 1 base from V and 2 bases from J, with 11 bases between. The CDR3, as DNA: TGTGCCAGCAGCTTAGTCGGCACGTACAACTATGGCTACACCTTC. The encoded protein is CASSLVGTYNYGYTF.

This chain links TRBV7-6 with TRBJ2-7; 8 bases are a match to TRBD1. V dropped 4 bases and J dropped 3; count of bases not matched to a gene: 5. The CDR3 covers 14 residues. Germline V gene data show CDR1 as SGHVS and CDR2 as FNYEAQ. CDR3 region: CASSSGGQGYEQYF. The CDR3 DNA reads TGTGCCAGCAGCTCAGGGGGCCAGGGCTACGAGCAGTACTTC.

A few counts support this clone. This rearrangement joins TRBV6-1 to TRBJ2-7, with 8 positions matching TRBD2. This CDR3 spans 14 amino acids. J lost 7 bases, V lost 3 bases, and 8 bases had no gene match. Germline CDR1 reads MNHNS; CDR2 reads SASEGT. The CDR3 DNA reads TGTGCCAGCAGTGAGCCCGGGACTAGTGATGAGCAGTACTTC. As protein: CASSEPGTSDEQYF.

About this clone: The identical CDR3 is also encoded by other nucleotide sequences in the sample. The genes are TRBV30 and TRBJ1-5; no definite D call. The CDR3 contains 13 residues. V was pared by 0 bases and J by 2 bases, with 5 bases between. The germline V gene has CDR1 GTSNPN and CDR2 SVGIG (reference sequence). The CDR3: CAWSVSGNQPQHF. CDR3 DNA: TGTGCCTGGAGTGTATCGGGCAATCAGCCCCAGCATTTT.

In its sample, this clone was seen a few times. The chain combines TRBV6-1 with TRBJ2-7; 9 positions agree with TRBD1. V trimming: 2 bases; J trimming: 7 bases; junction bases outside the gene matches: 6. Germline V gene lookup returns CDR1 MNHNS and CDR2 SASEGT. This CDR3 spans 14 amino acids. CDR3 in amino acids: CASSERDRVDEQYF. The CDR3 nucleotides are TGTGCCAGCAGTGAACGGGACAGGGTAGATGAGCAGTACTTC.

The V call is TRBV14, the J call TRBJ1-1, with D hard to call. The CDR3 spans 15 residues. Trimming stripped 4 bases from V and 1 base from J, with 13 bases between. In germline, CDR1 is SGHDN, CDR2 FVKESK. The CDR3 protein is CASSLLIAGNTEAFF. For the CDR3, the DNA is TGTGCCAGCAGCCTTCTCATCGCGGGGAACACTGAAGCTTTCTTT.

This chain links TRBV18 with TRBJ2-4; D call uncertain. Germline V lookup: CDR1 KGHSH, CDR2 LQKENI. V was shortened by 1 base and J by 7 bases, with 8 bases between the two germline ends. CDR3 length equals 13 residues. The CDR3 bases are TGTGCCAGCTCACCACAGGGTGAGAACATTCAGTACTTC. This codes for CASSPQGENIQYF.

As DNA, the CDR3 is TGTGCCAGCAGCTTAAATACAGGGGGCTCACCCCTCCACTTT. Translated: CASSLNTGGSPLHF. This rearrangement joins TRBV7-2 to TRBJ1-6; 9 bases map to TRBD1. This CDR3 region has 14 residues. Per the germline V gene, CDR1 is SGHTA and CDR2 is FQGNSA. Trimming at V came to 2 bases and at J to 10 bases, leaving 3 bases not matched to a gene.

This clone has just a few counts. The sample holds other DNA sequences that translate to the same CDR3. The chain uses TRBV6-1 and TRBJ2-3; no definite D call. V lost 5 bases to trimming and J lost 4 bases, with 7 bases between them. The CDR3 runs to 12 residues. Germline V lookup: CDR1 MNHNS, CDR2 SASEGT. As DNA, the CDR3 is TGTGCCAGCAGTTCCTCTGCAGATACGCAGTATTTT. This encodes CASSSSADTQYF.

The chain uses TRBV2 and TRBJ1-6; a possible D gene is TRBD1 (5 bases). The CDR3 is 13 amino acids. Trimming removed 7 bases from V and 6 bases from J, with 10 bases in between. Germline CDR1 is SNHLY and CDR2 is FYNNEI. The CDR3 protein is CASIIQGNSPLHF. The CDR3 nucleotides read TGTGCCAGCATAATCCAGGGTAATTCACCCCTCCACTTT.